This T cell receptor (beta chain) emerged from a study of blood T cell repertoires in COVID-19. The CDR3 is made up of 12 amino acids. From germline, CDR1 is SEHNR and CDR2 FQNEAQ (reference sequence). Trimming stripped 7 bases from V and 6 bases from J, with 12 bases between. Method: immunoSEQ multiplex PCR; TCRdb's copy keeps in-frame clones and lacks some. In the table there are roughly 280,000 clones, approximately 86% of which are singletons. The chain joins TRBV7-9 to TRBJ1-2; unclear D gene. The sequence was obtained from a young man with active or convalescent COVID-19. The specimen sequenced was peripheral blood. The CDR3 sequence is CASTREIDGYTF. The DNA for the CDR3 is TGTGCCAGCACACGGGAAATTGATGGCTACACCTTC.